Below, 20 T cell receptor beta chains from the same sample are listed, as sequenced in a study of blood T cell repertoires in COVID-19. Generated by immunoSEQ multiplex PCR, the TCRdb table keeps only in-frame clones and is missing some. The profile shows approximately 100,000 clones, approximately 85% of them singletons. The sequenced sample consisted of peripheral blood. Receptors originate from a human donor in a cohort sampled during active COVID-19.

The rearrangement uses TRBV5-4 and TRBJ1-1; D unresolved. The V and J ends lost 0 bases and 1 base respectively, with 4 bases between them. The CDR3 length is 13 residues. CDR1 SGHNT and CDR2 YYREEE come from the germline V gene (reference sequence). CDR3 region: CASSLDRNTEAFF. The CDR3 region has the DNA TGTGCCAGCAGCTTGGACAGGAACACTGAAGCTTTCTTT.

This chain joins TRBV12-2 and TRBJ1-1; TRBD1, the D gene given by the table, was not confirmed from the DNA. TRBV12-2 is listed as a pseudogene. The CDR3 is 15 amino acids. The CDR3 coding sequence is TGTGCAAGTCGCAAATTACGGGACAAGAACACTGAAGCTTTCTTT. It yields the protein CASRKLRDKNTEAFF.

This chain joins TRBV30 and TRBJ1-6, with a possible D match to TRBD1 (5 bases). Germline V gene sequence: CDR1 GTSNPN, CDR2 SVGIG (reference sequence). The CDR3 sequence is 15 residues long. Trimming shortened V by 2 bases and J by 6 bases, and 14 bases separated the two germline ends. CDR3 sequence reads: CAWSPSQGVNSPLHF. The CDR3 DNA is TGTGCCTGGAGTCCTTCTCAGGGCGTTAATTCACCCCTCCACTTT. Using reference TRBV30 and TRBJ1-6 for the parts outside the CDR3, the full variable domain is SQTIHQWPATLVQPVGSPLSLECTVEGTSNPNLYWYRQAAGRGLQLLFYSVGIGQISSEVPQNLSASRPQDRQFILSSKKLLLSDSGFYLCAWSPSQGVNSPLHFGNGTRLTVT.

The V gene is TRBV24-1, the J gene TRBJ2-7; D not certain. CDR1 and CDR2 from the germline V gene are KGHDR and SFDVKD. This CDR3 is built from 13 residues. For the CDR3, the DNA is TGTGCAACAACCACCGGTAGCTACAACGAGCAGTACTTC. Protein sequence: CATTTGSYNEQYF.

The V gene is TRBV7-3, the J gene TRBJ2-2; unclear D gene. V gave up 0 bases and J gave up 4 bases, with 9 bases separating them. CDR3 size: 15 residues. Germline V gene data show CDR1 as SGHTA and CDR2 as FQGTGA. The CDR3 sequence: CASSLTGARTGELFF. The CDR3 DNA reads as TGTGCCAGCAGCTTAACCGGAGCCCGCACCGGGGAGCTGTTTTTT. The entire variable domain, with the rest obtained from reference TRBV7-3 and TRBJ2-2, is as follows: GAGVSQTPSNKVTEKGKYVELRCDPISGHTALYWYRQSLGQGPEFLIYFQGTGAADDSGLPNDRFFAVRPEGSVSTLKIQRTERGDSAVYLCASSLTGARTGELFFGEGSRLTVL.

CDR3 residues: CASSWTGPGGTDTQYF. CDR3 DNA sequence: TGTGCCAGCAGCTGGACCGGGCCCGGGGGCACAGATACGCAGTATTTT. This rearrangement joins TRBV7-2 to TRBJ2-3; a weak D match, TRBD2 (5 bases). From germline, CDR1 is SGHTA and CDR2 FQGNSA. Deletions cut 4 bases from V and 1 base from J, with 15 bases between. The CDR3 covers 16 residues.

This clone was observed a single time. This chain uses TRBV11-2 with TRBJ1-2; 10 nucleotides align to TRBD1. The CDR3 loop spans 14 amino acids. V lost 1 base, J lost 7 bases, and 3 bases stayed unmatched. Germline assignment: CDR1 SGHAT and CDR2 FQNNGV. CDR3 nucleotides: TGTGCCAGCAGCTTAGGGGGGACAGGGGCTGGCTACACCTTC. The encoded protein is CASSLGGTGAGYTF.

The chain combines TRBV12-3 or TRBV12-4 with TRBJ2-3; D gene uncertain. V was shortened by 5 bases and J by 7 bases, with 7 bases between the two germline ends. The CDR3 extends over 11 amino acids. The CDR3 region is CASSPSHTQYF. In nucleotides, the CDR3 is TGTGCCAGCAGTCCTTCCCATACGCAGTATTTT.

The chain carries TRBV27 and TRBJ1-1; 8 bases are a match to TRBD1. The CDR3 totals 14 residues. V shed 3 bases, J shed 1 base, and the junction held 1 base outside the gene matches. Germline CDR1 is MNHEY and CDR2 is SMNVEV (reference sequence). CDR3 bases: TGTGCCAGCAGTTTTCAGGGGGCGAACACTGAAGCTTTCTTT. Translated, it gives CASSFQGANTEAFF.

CDR3 nucleotide sequence: TGTGCCAGCAGTGGGGGGACAGGGAGCAATCAGCCCCAGCATTTT. Translated, it gives CASSGGTGSNQPQHF. This chain links TRBV27 with TRBJ1-5, with 9 positions matching TRBD1. V lost 5 bases to trimming and J lost 1 base; unmatched junction nucleotides: 3. This CDR3 spans 15 amino acids. From germline, CDR1 is MNHEY and CDR2 SMNVEV (reference sequence).

This clone was detected only a few times. The CDR3 nucleotides are TGTGCCAGCACCGCAGGACTCAACTATGGCTACACCTTC. Encoded protein: CASTAGLNYGYTF. This chain joins TRBV6-5 and TRBJ1-2; D is unclear. Between the trimmed V and J ends, which lost 7 bases and 2 bases, there was a span of 11 bases. Germline V lookup: CDR1 MNHEY, CDR2 SVGAGI. This CDR3 has 13 amino acids.

The chain has TRBV24-1 and TRBJ2-2; D perhaps matches TRBD2 (5 bases). V was clipped by 4 bases and J by 6 bases, with 8 bases between them. This CDR3 has 13 amino acids. Germline-derived CDR1 and CDR2 are KGHDR and SFDVKD. CDR3 bases: TGTGCCACCAGTGACAGCGGTCCCGGGGAGCTGTTTTTT. It codes for CATSDSGPGELFF.

J is TRBJ1-1 and V is TRBV9, with D tentatively TRBD1 (5 bases). Germline CDR1 reads SGDLS; CDR2 reads YYNGEE. CDR3 length: 14 residues. Trimming stripped 2 bases from V and 5 bases from J, with 13 bases between. For the CDR3, the DNA is TGTGCCAGCAGCGTCGGTGGGGCAGGGACTGAAGCTTTCTTT. Amino acids: CASSVGGAGTEAFF.

This clone has a handful of counts. The chain joins TRBV9 to TRBJ1-2, with 8 bases fitting TRBD1. The CDR3 length is 14 residues. Per germline, CDR1 SGDLS and CDR2 YYNGEE. J lost 7 bases, V lost 4 bases, and 9 bases had no gene match. The CDR3 DNA reads as TGTGCCAGCAGCCTAACTCAGGGGGCTGGTGGCTACACCTTC. Translating gives CASSLTQGAGGYTF.

Sample share makes this clone medium-sized. The chain uses TRBV27 and TRBJ2-1; TRBD1 matches 10 bases. The CDR3 sequence is 15 residues long. Germline V gene sequence: CDR1 MNHEY, CDR2 SMNVEV (reference sequence). Unmatched junction bases numbered 7, after V lost 5 bases and J lost 6 bases. The CDR3 DNA is TGTGCCAGCAGTCCGTCCGGGACAGGGGTCAATGAGCAGTTCTTC. Encoded protein: CASSPSGTGVNEQFF.

The gene calls are TRBV28 and TRBJ2-1; D uncertain. V was shortened by 5 bases and J by 8 bases, with 10 bases between the two germline ends. The CDR3 is 12 residues long. Per germline, CDR1 MDHEN and CDR2 SYDVKM. The CDR3: CASSPQWDEQFF. CDR3 DNA: TGTGCCAGCAGTCCACAGTGGGATGAGCAGTTCTTC.

This chain's CDR3 is CASSLYAGQGAEKLFF. The CDR3 DNA sequence: TGTGCCAGCAGCTTATACGCGGGACAGGGGGCTGAAAAACTGTTTTTT. The genes are TRBV7-2 and TRBJ1-4; 12 bases line up with TRBD1. Looked up from germline, CDR1 is SGHTA and CDR2 is FQGNSA. The length of the CDR3 is 16 residues. With 2 bases clipped from V and 7 bases from J, the junction kept 5 bases outside the gene matches.

This chain joins TRBV10-3 and TRBJ2-3; a possible D gene is TRBD2 (5 bases). Germline lookup yields CDR1 ENHRY and CDR2 SYGVKD. The CDR3 is 15 residues long. V was clipped by 6 bases and J by 0 bases, with 13 bases between them. CDR3 nucleotides: TGTGCCATCAGGAGCGGAAAACCTAGCACAGATACGCAGTATTTT. This codes for CAIRSGKPSTDTQYF.

The chain carries TRBV9 and TRBJ2-2, with 9 positions matching TRBD1. Germline-derived CDR1 and CDR2 are SGDLS and YYNGEE. V was clipped by 3 bases and J by 8 bases; unmatched bases: 8. The CDR3 is 15 amino acids. This CDR3 is CASSATGGSGGELFF. The CDR3 nucleotides read TGTGCCAGCAGCGCGACAGGGGGTAGTGGTGGGGAGCTGTTTTTT.

There are a few counts of this clone. The chain has TRBV18 and TRBJ1-2; possibly TRBD1 for D (6 bases). V was shortened by 1 base and J by 1 base, with 16 bases between the two germline ends. CDR3 length: 17 residues. Per germline, CDR1 KGHSH and CDR2 LQKENI. This CDR3 reads CASSPLDRGHLNYGYTF. CDR3 DNA: TGTGCCAGCTCACCACTGGACAGAGGGCACCTTAACTATGGCTACACCTTC.